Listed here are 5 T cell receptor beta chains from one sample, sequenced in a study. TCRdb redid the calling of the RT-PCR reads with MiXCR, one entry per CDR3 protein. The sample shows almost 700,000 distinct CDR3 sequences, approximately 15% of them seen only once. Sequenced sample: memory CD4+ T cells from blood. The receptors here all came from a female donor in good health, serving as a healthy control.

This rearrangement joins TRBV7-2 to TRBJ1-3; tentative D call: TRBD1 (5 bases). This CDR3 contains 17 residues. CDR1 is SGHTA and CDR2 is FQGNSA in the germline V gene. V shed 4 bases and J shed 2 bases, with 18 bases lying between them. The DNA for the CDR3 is TGTGCCAGCAGCTCAGCCTCGGGCGGGGGAGCTGGAAACACCATATATTTT. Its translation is CASSSASGGGAGNTIYF.

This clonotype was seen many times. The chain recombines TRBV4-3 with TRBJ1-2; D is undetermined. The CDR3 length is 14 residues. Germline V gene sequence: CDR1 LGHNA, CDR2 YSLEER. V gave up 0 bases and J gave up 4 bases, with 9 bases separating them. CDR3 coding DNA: TGCGCCAGCAGCCAAGAGGCCCCCAGCTATGGCTACACCTTC. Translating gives CASSQEAPSYGYTF.

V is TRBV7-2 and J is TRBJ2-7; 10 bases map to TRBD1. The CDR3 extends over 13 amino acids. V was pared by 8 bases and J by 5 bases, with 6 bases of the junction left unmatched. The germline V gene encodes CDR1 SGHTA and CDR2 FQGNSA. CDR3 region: CASSGQGVDEQYF. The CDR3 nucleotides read TGTGCCAGCTCTGGACAGGGGGTCGACGAGCAGTACTTC. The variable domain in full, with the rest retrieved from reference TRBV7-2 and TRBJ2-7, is GAGVSQSPSNKVTEKGKDVELRCDPISGHTALYWYRQSLGQGLEFLIYFQGNSAPDKSGLPSDRFSAERTGGSVSTLTIQRTQQEDSAVYLCASSGQGVDEQYFGPGTRLTVT.

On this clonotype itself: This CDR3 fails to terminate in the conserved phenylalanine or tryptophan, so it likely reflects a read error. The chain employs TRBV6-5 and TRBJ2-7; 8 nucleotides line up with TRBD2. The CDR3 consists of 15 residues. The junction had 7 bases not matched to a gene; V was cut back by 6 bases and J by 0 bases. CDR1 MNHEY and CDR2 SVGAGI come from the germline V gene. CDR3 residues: CASRTTGGSSYEQYY. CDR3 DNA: TGTGCCAGCAGAACCACGGGGGGGAGCTCCTACGAGCAGTACTAC.

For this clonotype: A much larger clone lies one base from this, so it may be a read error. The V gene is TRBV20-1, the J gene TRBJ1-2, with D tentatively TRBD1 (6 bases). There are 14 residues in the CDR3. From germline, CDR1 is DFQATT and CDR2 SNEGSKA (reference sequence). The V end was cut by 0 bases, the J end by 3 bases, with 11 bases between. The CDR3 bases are TGCAGTGCTAGAGATTCAGGGGCCCACTATGGCTACACCTTC. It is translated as CSARDSGAHYGYTF.